A selection of T cell receptor beta chains follows, all from one sample in a study of T-cell memory formation after mild COVID-19. TCRdb used MiXCR to reprocess the 5' RACE reads, holding one entry per CDR3 protein. The sample holds tens of thousands of distinct CDR3 sequences, approximately 7% seen once. What was sequenced was PBMCs or a T cell subset sorted from them (not recorded which). The receptors shown here come from an adult who had mild COVID-19 (a few samples of this study predate the infection). Cell type and time point are not known. CDR3s include the opening cysteine and the closing phenylalanine or tryptophan.

j_call v_call cdr3_aa
TRBJ2-7 TRBV11-2 CASSTQGDLSYEQYF
TRBJ1-2 TRBV4-1 CASSQAGSLFGYTF
TRBJ1-2 TRBV19 CASSISEAGYTF
TRBJ2-7 TRBV20-1 CSALNPGTNVYEQYF
TRBJ1-1 TRBV7-3 CASSLGGTQRGTEAFF
TRBJ2-2 TRBV12-3/TRBV12-4 CASSLEEGRKNTGELFF
TRBJ2-7 TRBV6-5 CASSRLTSGRAYEQYF
TRBJ2-1 TRBV12-3/TRBV12-4 CASMATGYYNEQFF
TRBJ1-5 TRBV20-1 CSATGSNQPQHF
TRBJ2-2 TRBV20-1 CSALAGGNTGELFF
TRBJ1-2 TRBV4-3 CASSQGLGGRFGYTF
TRBJ2-6 TRBV7-2 CASSFKGWDSSGANVLTF
TRBJ2-1 TRBV5-8 CASSPLIGQADYLSSYNEQFF
TRBJ1-6 TRBV7-9 CASSLGTAVSSPLHF
TRBJ1-1 TRBV12-3/TRBV12-4 CASSLGGSPEAFF
TRBJ2-3 TRBV2 CASSYGLAGITDTQYF
TRBJ2-7 TRBV6-2/TRBV6-3 CASSYSGMGYEQYF
TRBJ2-1 TRBV12-3/TRBV12-4 CASSPPRWSNEQFF
TRBJ2-3 TRBV3-1 CASSQDPAIRASGVSTDTQYF
TRBJ2-3 TRBV7-7 CASSSGLSSTDTQYF
TRBJ2-3 TRBV9 CASSVRQGTGTDTQYF
TRBJ2-3 TRBV12-3/TRBV12-4 CASERTSGMRDTQYF
TRBJ1-1 TRBV7-2 CASSLAGLNTEAFF